This passage covers 32 T cell receptor beta chains from one sample sequenced in a study of shared clonotypes between healthy human individuals. This table comes from immunoSEQ multiplex PCR, and its TCRdb copy is limited to in-frame clones, with some not included. The table lists fewer than 2.5 million clones, approximately 93% of them singletons. The sequenced sample consisted of naive CD4+ T cells from PBMCs. Subset in this sample: CD45RA+ positively selected. These TCRs come from a man in his late teens or twenties in good health. Some clones in this sample may be carry-over from other donors' samples.

The CDR3 bases are TGTGCCAGCTCACCGGGACAGGGCCCCGATGGCTACACCTTC. It translates to CASSPGQGPDGYTF. The rearrangement joins TRBV18 to TRBJ1-2; 9 nucleotides match TRBD1. Germline CDR1 is KGHSH and CDR2 is LQKENI. V lost 3 bases to trimming and J lost 6 bases; unmatched junction nucleotides: 5. The length of the CDR3 is 14 residues.

The rearrangement links TRBV20-1 to TRBJ1-2; no firm D call. Germline CDR1 is DFQATT and CDR2 is SNEGSKA (reference sequence). The V and J ends lost 3 bases and 8 bases respectively, with 10 bases between them. This CDR3 has 11 amino acids. The CDR3 DNA sequence: TGCAGTGCTAGGAGGGTTAACGGCTACACCTTC. It translates to CSARRVNGYTF.

This clone was seen only a few times. The chain uses TRBV20-1 and TRBJ1-1, with D uncertain. This CDR3 contains 11 residues. Germline values: CDR1 DFQATT, CDR2 SNEGSKA (reference sequence). V was clipped by 6 bases and J by 6 bases, with 11 bases between them. The CDR3 DNA follows: TGCAGTGCAGCCCTCGCCCCTGAAGCTTTCTTT. Protein sequence: CSAALAPEAFF.

The chain links TRBV7-6 to TRBJ1-4; the D gene is possibly TRBD1 (5 bases). The V gene lost 5 bases and the J gene lost 1 base, with 11 bases spanning the gap. Germline-derived CDR1 and CDR2 are SGHVS and FNYEAQ. The CDR3 extends over 15 amino acids. Here the CDR3 DNA reads TGTGCCAGCAGCCGCCAGGGAGGAACTAATGAAAAACTGTTTTTT. Its translation: CASSRQGGTNEKLFF.

Concerning this clone itself: Additional DNA sequences in this sample encode the identical CDR3. This chain uses TRBV9 with TRBJ1-5, with a weak D call TRBD1 (5 bases). With 2 bases removed from V and 1 base from J, the gap between germline ends came to 10 bases. Germline lookup yields CDR1 SGDLS and CDR2 YYNGEE. The CDR3 runs to 15 residues. Here the CDR3 reads CASSVEGLSNQPQHF. The CDR3, as DNA: TGTGCCAGCAGCGTGGAGGGGTTGAGCAATCAGCCCCAGCATTTT. The complete variable domain, with remaining parts taken from reference TRBV9 and TRBJ1-5, reads DSGVTQTPKHLITATGQRVTLRCSPRSGDLSVYWYQQSLDQGLQFLIQYYNGEERAKGNILERFSAQQFPDLHSELNLSSLELGDSALYFCASSVEGLSNQPQHFGDGTRLSIL.

The chain is built from TRBV5-6 and TRBJ2-1; 7 bases line up with TRBD2. From germline, CDR1 is SGHDT and CDR2 YYEEEE. The J segment lost 6 bases and the V segment lost 0 bases, leaving 9 bases of the junction unmatched. This CDR3 contains 16 residues. This CDR3 is CASSLAGGRAINEQFF. CDR3 in DNA: TGTGCCAGCAGCTTGGCCGGCGGGAGAGCTATCAATGAGCAGTTCTTC.

This sequence joins TRBV7-9 and TRBJ1-5, with D unclear. The ends were cut back, 10 bases at V and 0 bases at J, with 13 bases in the middle. This CDR3 has 14 amino acids. Germline values: CDR1 SEHNR, CDR2 FQNEAQ (reference sequence). The CDR3 bases are TGTGCCATCGACTCTCTAAATAGCAATCAGCCCCAGCATTTT. Translating it yields CAIDSLNSNQPQHF.

V and J are TRBV18 and TRBJ2-3; no clear D gene. V was trimmed by 2 bases and J by 0 bases, leaving 6 bases between them. The length of the CDR3 is 14 residues. CDR1 and CDR2 (germline): KGHSH, LQKENI. CDR3 bases: TGTGCCAGCTCACCATACCTTAGCACAGATACGCAGTATTTT. Translation gives CASSPYLSTDTQYF.

The chain joins TRBV5-1 to TRBJ2-3; D perhaps matches TRBD2 (6 bases). Germline V gene data show CDR1 as SGHRS and CDR2 as YFSETQ. This CDR3 has 15 residues. Trimming removed 5 bases from V and 3 bases from J, with 16 bases in between. CDR3 protein: CASRVGTGVTDTQYF. CDR3 coding DNA: TGCGCCAGCAGGGTCGGAACGGGAGTAACAGATACGCAGTATTTT.

V usage is TRBV6-1 and J usage is TRBJ1-4, with D unclear. With 3 bases removed from V and 5 bases from J, the gap between germline ends came to 7 bases. Germline lookup yields CDR1 MNHNS and CDR2 SASEGT. The CDR3 is 13 residues long. The CDR3 DNA is TGTGCCAGCAGTGAGGTACCAAATGAAAAACTGTTTTTT. This encodes CASSEVPNEKLFF.

The chain combines TRBV5-1 with TRBJ2-5; D is undetermined. The CDR3 has 16 amino acids. V was cut by 2 bases and J by 1 base, with 15 bases left in between. Germline CDR1 is SGHRS and CDR2 is YFSETQ. In nucleotides, the CDR3 is TGCGCCAGCAGCTTAGGACGGGCCTCCCCCCAAGAGACCCAGTACTTC. It specifies CASSLGRASPQETQYF.

For this clone: Other DNA variants within this sample encode the same CDR3. V usage is TRBV28 and J usage is TRBJ1-2; tentative D call: TRBD1 (5 bases). This CDR3 contains 16 residues. Germline-derived CDR1 and CDR2 are MDHEN and SYDVKM. V lost 6 bases, J lost 8 bases, and 25 bases lay in between. DNA of the CDR3: TGTGCCAGCAGCTCACTCCCGGGGGAGGAGGTCTACGGCTACACCTTC. Its protein is CASSSLPGEEVYGYTF.

The chain joins TRBV10-1 to TRBJ2-7; D remains unclear. V was clipped by 5 bases and J by 9 bases, with 17 bases between them. Germline V gene lookup returns CDR1 WNHNN and CDR2 SYGVQD (reference sequence). This CDR3 spans 13 amino acids. CDR3 DNA sequence: TGCGCCAGCAGTCCCATCCCTGAGGCCGCGCAGTACTTC. This gives the protein CASSPIPEAAQYF.

The chain combines TRBV5-1 with TRBJ2-3; 16 bases fit TRBD2. J gave up 4 bases and V 3 bases, and 5 bases lay outside the gene matches. Germline V gives CDR1 SGHRS, CDR2 YFSETQ. This CDR3 is built from 17 residues. This chain's CDR3 is CASSSGLAGGLADTQYF. In nucleotides, the CDR3 is TGCGCCAGCAGCTCGGGACTAGCGGGAGGGCTCGCAGATACGCAGTATTTT.

The V gene is TRBV30, the J gene TRBJ1-2; D gene uncertain. The V gene lost 8 bases and the J gene lost 8 bases, with 21 bases spanning the gap. The CDR3 is 13 residues long. Germline V lookup: CDR1 GTSNPN, CDR2 SVGIG (reference sequence). In DNA form, the CDR3 reads TGTGCCGAGAGGCCCTTCGATTCGCGGGGCTACACCTTC. Translating gives CAERPFDSRGYTF.

The chain is built from TRBV10-3 and TRBJ1-3, with D hard to call. Germline V CDR1 and CDR2: ENHRY, SYGVKD. The length of the CDR3 is 14 residues. V was trimmed by 8 bases and J by 0 bases, leaving 11 bases between them. The CDR3 DNA reads TGTGCCATCCTTAGACGGCTCTCTGGAAACACCATATATTTT. As protein: CAILRRLSGNTIYF.

This rearrangement joins TRBV4-1 to TRBJ1-3; tentatively, D is TRBD1 (6 bases). V gave up 0 bases and J gave up 0 bases, with 9 bases separating them. This CDR3 contains 16 residues. CDR1 is MGHRA, CDR2 YSYEKL, per germline. CDR3 DNA sequence: TGCGCCAGCAGCCAAGAAGGGGGAATCTCTGGAAACACCATATATTTT. It encodes CASSQEGGISGNTIYF.

This chain uses TRBV10-1 with TRBJ2-3; 7 bases map to TRBD1. Trimming removed 0 bases from V and 0 bases from J; junction bases left unmatched: 6. The length of the CDR3 is 17 residues. Germline CDR1 is WNHNN and CDR2 is SYGVQD (reference sequence). The CDR3 reads CASSESTGTASTDTQYF. In DNA form, the CDR3 reads TGCGCCAGCAGTGAGTCAACCGGGACAGCTAGCACAGATACGCAGTATTTT.

The chain links TRBV28 to TRBJ2-7; 10 bases are shared with TRBD1. Trimming cost V 5 bases and J 2 bases; bases outside gene matches: 3. The CDR3 is 14 amino acids. Per germline, CDR1 MDHEN and CDR2 SYDVKM. The CDR3 DNA reads as TGTGCCAGCAGTCGGGGACAGGGGACCTACGAGCAGTACTTC. Its translation: CASSRGQGTYEQYF.

The rearrangement uses TRBV30 and TRBJ2-3, with D tentatively TRBD2 (6 bases). The V gene's germline CDR1 is GTSNPN and CDR2 SVGIG (reference sequence). This CDR3 contains 15 residues. V was trimmed by 0 bases and J by 2 bases, leaving 12 bases between them. The CDR3 loop reads CAWSVLALLTDTQYF. CDR3 coding DNA: TGTGCCTGGAGTGTACTAGCACTACTCACAGATACGCAGTATTTT.

The rearrangement links TRBV5-1 to TRBJ2-5; the D gene is possibly TRBD2 (6 bases). CDR3 length equals 15 residues. Germline V gives CDR1 SGHRS, CDR2 YFSETQ. Trimming removed 2 bases from V and 4 bases from J, with 15 bases in between. In DNA form, the CDR3 reads TGCGCCAGCAGCTTCCAGGGAGGACCAAGAGAGACCCAGTACTTC. Translating it yields CASSFQGGPRETQYF.

V is TRBV7-6 and J is TRBJ2-7; TRBD1 agrees at 9 bases. CDR1 and CDR2 from the germline V gene are SGHVS and FNYEAQ. This CDR3 is 16 amino acids long. After removal of 5 bases from V and 5 bases from J, the junction contained 13 bases not matched to a gene. The CDR3 sequence is CASSTRPGQGRDEQYF. DNA for the CDR3: TGTGCCAGCAGCACCCGACCGGGACAGGGAAGGGACGAGCAGTACTTC. Together with reference TRBV7-6 and TRBJ2-7, the CDR3 gives the full variable domain: GAGVSQSPRYKVTKRGQDVALRCDPISGHVSLYWYRQALGQGPEFLTYFNYEAQQDKSGLPNDRFSAERPEGSISTLTIQRTEQRDSAMYRCASSTRPGQGRDEQYFGPGTRLTVT.

This sequence joins TRBV4-2 and TRBJ2-1, with 7 nucleotides matching TRBD2. J lost 4 bases, V lost 2 bases, and 5 bases had no gene match. This CDR3 has 15 amino acids. Germline values: CDR1 LGHNA, CDR2 YNFKEQ. The DNA of the CDR3 is TGTGCCAGCAGCCAATTTAGCGGGCCGTACAATGAGCAGTTCTTC. Encoded protein: CASSQFSGPYNEQFF.

The gene calls are TRBV7-9 and TRBJ2-2, with a weak D call TRBD2 (7 bases). This CDR3 contains 13 residues. Germline V gene lookup returns CDR1 SEHNR and CDR2 FQNEAQ (reference sequence). With 10 bases removed from V and 5 bases from J, the gap between germline ends came to 14 bases. CDR3 sequence (DNA): TGTGCCACTGGGGGGGCGCGGACCGGGGAGCTGTTTTTT. Protein: CATGGARTGELFF.

The chain links TRBV4-3 to TRBJ2-2; the D gene could be TRBD1 or TRBD2 (5 bases each). Per germline, CDR1 LGHNA and CDR2 YSLEER. Trimming pared 3 bases from V and 0 bases from J, leaving 11 bases between. CDR3 length: 16 amino acids. Written as DNA, the CDR3 is TGCGCCAGCAGCCAGAGAGGGGAGACGAACACCGGGGAGCTGTTTTTT. Translated, it gives CASSQRGETNTGELFF.

V is TRBV11-2 and J is TRBJ2-1; 10 bases match TRBD2. CDR3 length: 15 residues. The germline V gene encodes CDR1 SGHAT and CDR2 FQNNGV. J lost 7 bases, V lost 4 bases, and 7 bases had no gene match. In nucleotides, the CDR3 is TGTGCCAGCAGCTATAGGACTAGCGGTTTGAATGAGCAGTTCTTC. Translating it yields CASSYRTSGLNEQFF.

The chain combines TRBV2 with TRBJ2-7; D is undetermined. Germline V gene sequence: CDR1 SNHLY, CDR2 FYNNEI. V was shortened by 4 bases and J by 3 bases, with 13 bases between the two germline ends. The CDR3 sequence is 14 residues long. DNA of the CDR3: TGTGCCAGCAGTGCCGTGGGAACAAACTACGAGCAGTACTTC. Encoded protein: CASSAVGTNYEQYF.

This chain uses TRBV28 with TRBJ2-5; D may match TRBD1 or TRBD2 (6 bases each). Germline CDR1 reads MDHEN; CDR2 reads SYDVKM. CDR3 length: 15 residues. V was pared by 6 bases and J by 7 bases, with 21 bases between. The CDR3 reads CASRGGPGQRVTQYF. As DNA, the CDR3 is TGTGCCAGCAGAGGGGGGCCTGGGCAAAGGGTGACCCAGTACTTC.

The chain combines TRBV7-2 with TRBJ2-1, with D maybe TRBD2 (5 bases). The germline gives CDR1 SGHTA, CDR2 FQGNSA. V lost 5 bases to trimming and J lost 4 bases, with 9 bases between them. The CDR3 is 13 residues long. The CDR3 region has the DNA TGTGCCAGCAGCGGGAGTACTTACAATGAGCAGTTCTTC. It is translated as CASSGSTYNEQFF.

The chain carries TRBV4-2 and TRBJ2-7; 7 positions match TRBD1. This CDR3 has 15 amino acids. Per the germline V gene, CDR1 is LGHNA and CDR2 is YNFKEQ. V was clipped by 0 bases and J by 2 bases; unmatched bases: 4. CDR3 protein: CASSQDRDSPYEQYF. In DNA, the CDR3 is TGTGCCAGCAGCCAAGACCGGGACAGTCCCTACGAGCAGTACTTC.

This clone has only a few counts. The rearrangement links TRBV19 to TRBJ2-7, with D perhaps TRBD1 or TRBD2 (5 bases each). The germline CDR1 and CDR2 sequences are LNHDA and SQIVND (reference sequence). This CDR3 region has 14 residues. V dropped 4 bases and J dropped 1 base, with 11 bases sitting between them. The DNA of the CDR3 is TGTGCCAGTAGTAGAGGGGTTTTATCCTACGAGCAGTACTTC. Translation: CASSRGVLSYEQYF.

The chain carries TRBV2 and TRBJ1-1; D unresolved. This CDR3 region has 13 residues. Germline CDR1 is SNHLY and CDR2 is FYNNEI. V was trimmed by 1 base and J by 11 bases, leaving 14 bases between them. CDR3: CASSEGEPRRAFF. In nucleotides, the CDR3 is TGTGCCAGCAGTGAAGGAGAGCCCCGGCGGGCTTTCTTT.